These T cell receptor beta chains were read from a single sample in a study of blood T cell repertoires in COVID-19. Sequenced by immunoSEQ multiplex PCR; TCRdb stores in-frame clones only, minus some. The table records 200,000 to 300,000 clones, about 89% of them present only once. Sequencing was done on a sample of PBMCs or T cells enriched from blood (not recorded which). The receptors come from a young woman who had recovered from COVID-19. Both conserved end residues are part of each CDR3. D genes are given only for firm matches. Part of the rows lack a size; the others show once, few, many or a class for expanded clones.

TRBJ2-1 | TRBD2 | . | 15 | TRBV6-5 | CASRGLAGSYNEQFF | TGTGCCAGCAGAGGACTAGCGGGATCCTACAATGAGCAGTTCTTC
TRBJ1-1 | TRBD1 | . | 13 | TRBV12-3/TRBV12-4 | CASRGQVNTEAFF | TGTGCCAGCAGGGGACAGGTGAACACTGAAGCTTTCTTT
TRBJ1-2 | TRBD1 | . | 15 | TRBV27 | CASSLTETGGRGYTF | TGTGCCAGCAGTCTTACAGAGACAGGGGGGCGGGGCTACACCTTC
TRBJ1-2 | . | . | 15 | TRBV7-3 | CASSLGPTGNAGYTF | TGTGCCAGCAGCTTAGGACCAACAGGGAACGCTGGCTACACCTTC
TRBJ1-4 | TRBD1 | . | 15 | TRBV6-5 | CASSSRDRGKEKLFF | TGTGCCAGCAGTTCCCGGGACAGGGGAAAGGAAAAACTGTTTTTT
TRBJ1-5 | TRBD1 | . | 15 | TRBV9 | CASSTHPDRDQPQHF | TGTGCCAGCAGCACCCACCCGGACAGGGATCAGCCCCAGCATTTT
TRBJ2-1 | TRBD2 | . | 16 | TRBV10-3 | CAISPSSGSSYNEQFF | TGTGCCATCTCTCCGAGTAGCGGGAGCTCCTACAATGAGCAGTTCTTC
TRBJ2-1 | TRBD2 | . | 17 | TRBV9 | CASSNTWAGGNYNEQFF | TGTGCCAGCTCCAATACATGGGCGGGGGGAAACTACAATGAGCAGTTCTTC
TRBJ2-3 | TRBD2 | . | 19 | TRBV7-9 | CASSLGRAVLLADSDTQYF | TGTGCCAGCAGCTTAGGCAGAGCAGTTCTACTAGCGGACTCAGATACGCAGTATTTT
TRBJ1-3 | TRBD1 | once | 15 | TRBV30 | CAWSFSGGTADTIYF | TGTGCCTGGAGTTTTTCAGGGGGCACGGCGGACACCATATATTTT
TRBJ1-2 | . | . | 11 | TRBV29-1 | CALGGSYGYTF | TGCGCTCTCGGGGGGAGCTATGGCTACACCTTC
TRBJ1-1 | TRBD1 | . | 14 | TRBV15 | CATSRRRGATEAFF | TGTGCCACCAGCAGACGCAGGGGGGCCACTGAAGCTTTCTTT
TRBJ2-5 | TRBD2 | . | 18 | TRBV6-2/TRBV6-3 | CASSYSRSLADLQETQYF | TGTGCCAGCAGTTACTCGAGATCGCTAGCGGACCTCCAAGAGACCCAGTACTTC
TRBJ1-2 | TRBD1 | . | 16 | TRBV7-9 | CASSRRGTGRNYGYTF | TGTGCCAGCAGCCGCCGCGGGACAGGCCGTAACTATGGCTACACCTTC
TRBJ1-2 | . | once | 13 | TRBV19 | CASSMDRLYGYTF | TGTGCCAGTAGTATGGACAGACTCTATGGCTACACCTTC
TRBJ2-5 | . | . | 16 | TRBV6-5 | CASSYKGGGVRETQYF | TGTGCCAGCAGTTACAAAGGAGGGGGGGTGCGGGAGACCCAGTACTTC
TRBJ1-1 | . | many | 14 | TRBV27 | CASTSGGGNTEAFF | TGTGCCAGCACCTCCGGGGGAGGGAACACTGAAGCTTTCTTT
TRBJ1-6 | TRBD1 | . | 18 | TRBV28 | CASSLLSVLGTGKDPLHF | TGTGCCAGCAGTTTATTGTCGGTATTGGGGACAGGGAAGGACCCCCTCCACTTT
TRBJ1-1 | . | . | 12 | TRBV25-1 | CASSRGTLSAFF | TGTGCCAGCAGTCGGGGTACTCTATCCGCGTTCTTT
TRBJ1-5 | . | few | 14 | TRBV30 | CAWSVGPGTKPQHF | TGTGCCTGGAGTGTAGGTCCAGGGACAAAACCCCAGCATTTT
TRBJ2-7 | TRBD1 | . | 15 | TRBV6-5 | CASSYSGTGRQEQYF | TGTGCCAGCAGTTACTCGGGGACAGGGAGACAGGAGCAGTACTTC
TRBJ2-7 | TRBD1 | once | 15 | TRBV7-2 | CASSLEGTVPREQYF | TGTGCCAGCAGCTTAGAAGGGACAGTCCCTCGCGAGCAGTACTTC
TRBJ1-1 | TRBD1 | . | 17 | TRBV27 | CASSLSYLGQGNTEAFF | TGTGCCAGCAGTTTATCATATTTGGGACAGGGGAACACTGAAGCTTTCTTT
TRBJ2-3 | . | . | 16 | TRBV6-2/TRBV6-3 | CASSYGSGTSTDTQYF | TGTGCCAGCAGTTACGGTAGCGGTACTAGCACAGATACGCAGTATTTT
TRBJ1-1 | . | . | 18 | TRBV7-2 | CASSSKAGDGLLNTEAFF | TGTGCCAGCAGTTCTAAAGCCGGCGATGGGCTACTGAACACTGAAGCTTTCTTT
TRBJ2-6 | . | once | 13 | TRBV29-1 | CSVMYSGANVLTF | TGCAGTGTAATGTACTCTGGGGCCAACGTCCTGACTTTC
TRBJ2-1 | . | once | 13 | TRBV29-1 | CSIGGRGNNEQFF | TGCAGCATTGGGGGCAGGGGAAATAATGAGCAGTTCTTC
TRBJ2-2 | . | . | 15 | TRBV5-1 | CASSLLREDTGELFF | TGCGCCAGCAGCTTACTTAGAGAAGACACCGGGGAGCTGTTTTTT
TRBJ2-3 | . | . | 10 | TRBV19 | CASTADTQYF | TGTGCCAGTACCGCAGATACGCAGTATTTT
TRBJ2-1 | TRBD2 | once | 18 | TRBV7-9 | CASSLPPAGGFSYNEQFF | TGTGCCAGCAGCTTACCCCCAGCGGGAGGGTTCTCCTACAATGAGCAGTTCTTC
TRBJ2-1 | . | . | 15 | TRBV3-1/TRBV3-2 | CASRKRGGGMNEQFF | TGTGCCAGCAGAAAAAGGGGGGGAGGGATGAATGAGCAGTTCTTC
TRBJ2-3 | . | . | 13 | TRBV11-3 | CASSLEYTDTQYF | TGTGCCAGCAGCTTAGAATACACAGATACGCAGTATTTT
TRBJ1-2 | . | once | 14 | TRBV6-5 | CASSYSREAPGYTF | TGTGCCAGCAGTTACTCGCGAGAGGCACCAGGCTACACCTTC
TRBJ1-1 | . | once | 13 | TRBV24-1 | CATSDFKGSEAFF | TGTGCCACCAGTGATTTTAAGGGGTCTGAAGCTTTCTTT
TRBJ1-1 | . | . | 15 | TRBV27 | CASSSRTAFHTEAFF | TGTGCCAGCAGTTCACGGACAGCCTTTCACACTGAAGCTTTCTTT
TRBJ2-1 | TRBD1 | . | 16 | TRBV5-4 | CASSFPIGQGADEQFF | TGTGCCAGCAGCTTCCCCATTGGACAGGGGGCGGATGAGCAGTTCTTC
TRBJ1-3 | . | . | 15 | TRBV7-2 | CASSLGSGDGNTIYF | TGTGCCAGCAGCTTAGGATCGGGGGATGGAAACACCATATATTTT
TRBJ1-5 | TRBD1 | . | 18 | TRBV7-8 | CASSLRTGGSSRGQPQHF | TGTGCCAGCAGCTTAAGGACAGGGGGTTCATCTCGAGGGCAGCCCCAGCATTTT
TRBJ2-5 | . | . | 15 | TRBV11-2 | CASRRILGVGEVQYF | TGTGCCAGCAGACGAATACTAGGGGTCGGGGAGGTCCAGTACTTC
TRBJ1-5 | TRBD1 | . | 16 | TRBV3-1/TRBV3-2 | CASSPTPDRGGQPQHF | TGTGCCAGCAGCCCTACCCCCGACAGGGGAGGTCAGCCCCAGCATTTT
TRBJ2-1 | TRBD2 | once | 16 | TRBV28 | CASSPGGRLAGDEQFF | TGTGCCAGCAGTCCAGGGGGTCGTCTAGCGGGAGATGAGCAGTTCTTC
TRBJ1-2 | TRBD1 | . | 16 | TRBV7-6 | CASSTGTGTENYGYTF | TGTGCCAGCAGCACCGGGACAGGGACAGAAAACTATGGCTACACCTTC
TRBJ2-7 | TRBD1 | . | 13 | TRBV28 | CASSRQGPYEQYF | TGTGCCAGCAGTCGACAGGGACCCTACGAGCAGTACTTC
TRBJ1-2 | TRBD1 | . | 15 | TRBV7-8 | CASSSGQGAFYGYTF | TGTGCCAGCAGCTCGGGACAGGGGGCCTTCTATGGCTACACCTTC
TRBJ2-1 | TRBD2 | . | 15 | TRBV11-2 | CASSSWSGGLNEQFF | TGTGCCAGCAGCTCCTGGTCGGGAGGGTTGAATGAGCAGTTCTTC
TRBJ2-2 | TRBD1 | . | 17 | TRBV5-1 | CASSSIAGGPGTGELFF | TGCGCCAGCAGCTCGATAGCAGGGGGTCCGGGGACCGGGGAGCTGTTTTTT
TRBJ2-5 | TRBD1 | . | 15 | TRBV18 | CASSPTGTVKETQYF | TGTGCCAGCTCACCAACCGGGACAGTAAAGGAGACCCAGTACTTC
TRBJ2-7 | TRBD2 | . | 15 | TRBV7-3 | CASSLSSGRRNEQYF | TGTGCCAGCAGCTTATCGAGCGGGAGGAGGAACGAGCAGTACTTC
TRBJ1-3 | . | . | 16 | TRBV13 | CASRYRTVVSGNTIYF | TGTGCCAGCAGATATAGGACAGTCGTCTCTGGAAACACCATATATTTT
TRBJ2-7 | TRBD2 | . | 15 | TRBV3-1/TRBV3-2 | CASSQDRLAGGPRYF | TGTGCCAGCAGCCAAGATAGACTAGCGGGAGGGCCCCGGTACTTC
TRBJ2-2 | TRBD1 | . | 15 | TRBV5-1 | CASTPRGRDTGELFF | TGCGCCAGCACCCCCAGGGGGCGCGACACCGGGGAGCTGTTTTTT
TRBJ2-5 | . | . | 14 | TRBV19 | CASSTRALQETQYF | TGTGCCAGTAGTACCAGGGCCCTCCAAGAGACCCAGTACTTC
TRBJ1-2 | TRBD1 | . | 15 | TRBV11-2 | CASRAGQGEEYGYTF | TGTGCCAGCAGGGCCGGGCAGGGGGAGGAATATGGCTACACCTTC
TRBJ2-1 | . | . | 12 | TRBV30 | CACSPGGDEQFF | TGTGCCTGTTCCCCGGGGGGCGATGAGCAGTTCTTC
TRBJ2-3 | TRBD2 | . | 13 | TRBV19 | CASGLAATDTQYF | TGTGCCAGCGGACTAGCGGCCACAGATACGCAGTATTTT